A single T cell receptor (beta chain) is shown here with its context. Its antigen remains unidentified. Germline-derived CDR1 and CDR2 are SNHLY and FYNNEI. The junction had 6 bases not matched to a gene; V was cut back by 3 bases and J by 1 base. The CDR3 runs to 16 residues. These data are taken from a study of graft-versus-host responses after intestinal transplantation. Turning to the study itself: Recipients had transplants, and these were multivisceral, liver-intestinal, or isolated intestinal. Uniformly, recipients were administered anti-thymocyte globulin induction with subsequent tacrolimus and steroids for around 3 years. Whole-study results and caveats: The recipient marrow held GvH clones, and some of them showed up first in ileum or blood. An association linked early post-transplant HvG declines with peak circulating GvH clone levels.

Generated by immunoSEQ multiplex PCR, the TCRdb table keeps only in-frame clones and is missing some. The data show approximately 86,000 clones, around 90% seen once. The source is a human donor who was the organ donor for an intestinal transplant. The chain uses TRBV2 and TRBJ2-3; TRBD2 matches at 8 bases. This specimen consisted of unstimulated CD8+ T cells sorted from spleen or lymph node cells, obtained before transplant. DNA for the CDR3: TGTGCCAGCAGTGATTTAGGACTAGCAGGCACAGATACGCAGTATTTT. Translated, it gives CASSDLGLAGTDTQYF. The whole variable domain, remainder taken from reference TRBV2 and TRBJ2-3, is EPEVTQTPSHQVTQMGQEVILRCVPISNHLYFYWYRQILGQKVEFLVSFYNNEISEKSEIFDDQFSVERPDGSNFTLKIRSTKLEDSAMYFCASSDLGLAGTDTQYFGPGTRLTVL.